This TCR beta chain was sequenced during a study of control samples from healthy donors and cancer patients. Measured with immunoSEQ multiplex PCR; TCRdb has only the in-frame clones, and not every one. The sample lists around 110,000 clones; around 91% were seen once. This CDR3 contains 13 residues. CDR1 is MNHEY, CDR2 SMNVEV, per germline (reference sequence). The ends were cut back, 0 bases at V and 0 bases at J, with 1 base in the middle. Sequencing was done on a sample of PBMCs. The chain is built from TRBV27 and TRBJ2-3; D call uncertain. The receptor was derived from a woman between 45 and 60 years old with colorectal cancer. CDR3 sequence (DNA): TGTGCCAGCAGTTTATCGAGCACAGATACGCAGTATTTT. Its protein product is CASSLSSTDTQYF.